This TCR beta chain was sequenced in a study of shared clonotypes between healthy human individuals. Replicate PCRs run on sorted subsets employed roughly 180 ng DNA, 25,000 to 35,000 T cell genomes. Methods used by the authors: ImmunoSEQ output held junction-only sequences without quality scores, so filtering differed. Profiled with immunoSEQ multiplex PCR; TCRdb holds only in-frame clones, not every one. The DNA gave D and trimming, while V, J and clone size come from that table. The sample yields millions of clones, about 92% seen once. The naive CD8 fraction comprised CD45RO-negative cells positively selected for CCR7 and excluded terminally differentiated effector memory CD45RA+ cells. Every donor was a Caucasian adult from Nashville, Tennessee. The CDR3 covers 17 residues. Losses at the gene ends were 4 bases for V and 4 bases for J; bases not matched to a gene: 15.

The receptor comes from a young man in good health. Some clones in this sample may be carry-over from other donors' samples. The specimen sequenced was naive CD8+ T cells from PBMCs. J is TRBJ2-7 and V is TRBV5-3; 9 bases map to TRBD2. TRBV5-3 is an ORF, and what it does is uncertain. Here the CDR3 reads CARSAPAGGPPRYEQYF. The CDR3 DNA follows: TGTGCCAGAAGCGCCCCCGCGGGAGGGCCCCCCAGGTACGAGCAGTACTTC.